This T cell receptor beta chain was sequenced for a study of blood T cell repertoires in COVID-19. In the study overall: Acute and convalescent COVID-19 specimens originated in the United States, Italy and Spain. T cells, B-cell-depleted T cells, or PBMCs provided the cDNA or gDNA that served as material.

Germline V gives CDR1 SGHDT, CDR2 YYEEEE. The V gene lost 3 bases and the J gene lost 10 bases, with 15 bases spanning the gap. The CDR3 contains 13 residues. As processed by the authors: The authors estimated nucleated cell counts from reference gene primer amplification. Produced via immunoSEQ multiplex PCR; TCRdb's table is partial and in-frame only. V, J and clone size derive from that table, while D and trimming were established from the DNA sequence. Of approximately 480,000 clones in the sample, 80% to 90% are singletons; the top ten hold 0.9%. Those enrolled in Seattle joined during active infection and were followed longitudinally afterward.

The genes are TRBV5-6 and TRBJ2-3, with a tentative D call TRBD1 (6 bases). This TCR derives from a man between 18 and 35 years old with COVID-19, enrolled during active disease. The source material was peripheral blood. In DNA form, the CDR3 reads TGTGCCAGCAGCTACGGGCGAGGGGGTCCGCAGTATTTT. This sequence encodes CASSYGRGGPQYF.